This entry is about one T cell receptor (beta chain). The data stem from a study of blood T cells in healthy people across ages. A second PCR, run for roughly 6 to 11 cycles, used a sample-barcoded 5' primer plus a J-beta primer mix. All cDNA molecules were each tagged by a template-switch adaptor with 12 random nucleotides. Using its own MiXCR run on the 5' RACE reads, TCRdb lists one record per CDR3 protein. The repertoire holds 1.8 million or so distinct CDR3 sequences, with 39% as singletons. Sequencing was done on a sample of blood. The TCR comes from a human donor in good health.

This CDR3 reads CASSPRQSSYGYTF. The DNA of the CDR3 is TGCGCCAGCAGCCCCCGACAGTCTTCCTATGGCTACACCTTC. The rearrangement uses TRBV5-1 and TRBJ1-2; D may be TRBD1 (5 bases). CDR1 SGHRS and CDR2 YFSETQ come from the germline V gene. Trimming stripped 4 bases from V and 4 bases from J, with 14 bases between. This CDR3 region has 14 residues.